The sequence of this T cell receptor (beta chain) was determined in a study of identical twins. General observations from the study: Recombination models fit unrelated individuals' TCR alpha sharing but underestimated twins'.

A universal primer site was added by template switching, and unique molecular identifiers were carried by the cDNA. MiXCR was run by TCRdb on the 5' RACE reads, yielding one entry per CDR3 protein. The sample consists of around 100,000 distinct CDR3 sequences, 5.9% of them appearing once. Healthy Caucasian individuals made up all the donors. This clonotype came up many times. Its antigen is currently unknown. This CDR3 has 14 amino acids. Germline lookup yields CDR1 DFQATT and CDR2 SNEGSKA (reference sequence). V was cut by 0 bases and J by 7 bases, with 15 bases left in between. What was sequenced was memory T cells sorted from blood. The rearrangement joins TRBV20-1 to TRBJ1-1; possibly TRBD1 for D (6 bases). The sequence derives from a woman in her fifties or sixties in good health. The CDR3 nucleotides are TGCAGTGCTAGAGAAGAGACGCAGGGGCTTGAAGCTTTCTTT. Its protein is CSAREETQGLEAFF.